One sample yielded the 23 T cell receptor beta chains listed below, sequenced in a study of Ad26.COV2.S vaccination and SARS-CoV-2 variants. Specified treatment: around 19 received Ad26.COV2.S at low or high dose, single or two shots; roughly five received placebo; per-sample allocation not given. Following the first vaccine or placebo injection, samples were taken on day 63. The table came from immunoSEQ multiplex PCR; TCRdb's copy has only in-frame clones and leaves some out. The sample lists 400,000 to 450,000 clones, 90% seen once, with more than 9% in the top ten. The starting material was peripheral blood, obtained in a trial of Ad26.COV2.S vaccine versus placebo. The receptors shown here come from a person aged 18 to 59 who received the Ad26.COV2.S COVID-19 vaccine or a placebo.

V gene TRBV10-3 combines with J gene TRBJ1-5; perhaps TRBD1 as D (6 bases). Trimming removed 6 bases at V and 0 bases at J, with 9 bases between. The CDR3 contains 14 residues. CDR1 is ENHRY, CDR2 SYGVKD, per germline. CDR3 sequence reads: CAISQGYSNQPQHF. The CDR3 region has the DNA TGTGCCATCAGCCAGGGGTATAGCAATCAGCCCCAGCATTTT.

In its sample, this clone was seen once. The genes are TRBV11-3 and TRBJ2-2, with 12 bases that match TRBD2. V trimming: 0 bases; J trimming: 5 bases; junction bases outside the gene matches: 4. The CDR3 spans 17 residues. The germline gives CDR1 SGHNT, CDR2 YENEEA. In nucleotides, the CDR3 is TGTGCCAGCAGCTTAGATCTCGGGACTAGCGGGACCGGGGAGCTGTTTTTT. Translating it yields CASSLDLGTSGTGELFF.

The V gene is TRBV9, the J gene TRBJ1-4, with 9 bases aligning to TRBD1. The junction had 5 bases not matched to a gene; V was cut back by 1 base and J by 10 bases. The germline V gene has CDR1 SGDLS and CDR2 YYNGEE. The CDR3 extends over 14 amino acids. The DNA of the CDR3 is TGTGCCAGCAGCGTACTGGGACAGGGCGGAAAACTGTTTTTT. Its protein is CASSVLGQGGKLFF.

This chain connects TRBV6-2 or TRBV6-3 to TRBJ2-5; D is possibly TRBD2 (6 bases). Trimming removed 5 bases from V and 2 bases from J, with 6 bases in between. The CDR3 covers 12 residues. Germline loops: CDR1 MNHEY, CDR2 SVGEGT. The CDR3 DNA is TGTGCCAGCAGTCGGGGGCAAGAGACCCAGTACTTC. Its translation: CASSRGQETQYF.

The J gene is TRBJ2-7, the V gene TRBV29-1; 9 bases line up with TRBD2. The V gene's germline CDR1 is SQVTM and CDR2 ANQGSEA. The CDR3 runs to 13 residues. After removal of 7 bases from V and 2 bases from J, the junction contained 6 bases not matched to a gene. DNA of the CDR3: TGCAGCGCCTTGACTAGCGGAACCTACGAGCAGTACTTC. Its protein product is CSALTSGTYEQYF.

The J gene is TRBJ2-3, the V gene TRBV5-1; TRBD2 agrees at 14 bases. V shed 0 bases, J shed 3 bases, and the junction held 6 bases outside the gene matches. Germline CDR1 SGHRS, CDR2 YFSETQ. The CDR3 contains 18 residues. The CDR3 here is CASSLGPGTSGRTDTQYF. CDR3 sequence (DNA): TGCGCCAGCAGCTTGGGGCCCGGGACTAGCGGGAGAACAGATACGCAGTATTTT.

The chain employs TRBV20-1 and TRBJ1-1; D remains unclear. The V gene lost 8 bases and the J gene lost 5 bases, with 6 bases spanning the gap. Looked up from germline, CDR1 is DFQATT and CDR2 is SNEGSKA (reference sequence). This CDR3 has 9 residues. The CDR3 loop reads CSPRTEAFF. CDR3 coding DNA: TGCAGTCCACGGACTGAAGCTTTCTTT.

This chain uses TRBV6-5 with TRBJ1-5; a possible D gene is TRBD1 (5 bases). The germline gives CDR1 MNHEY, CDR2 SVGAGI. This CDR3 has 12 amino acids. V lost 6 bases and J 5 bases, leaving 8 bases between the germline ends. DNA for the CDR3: TGTGCCAGCAGGATGACAGATCAGCCCCAGCATTTT. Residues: CASRMTDQPQHF.

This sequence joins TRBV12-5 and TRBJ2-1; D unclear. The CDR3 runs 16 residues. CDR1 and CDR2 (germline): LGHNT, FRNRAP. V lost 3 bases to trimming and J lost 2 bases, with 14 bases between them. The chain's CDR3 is CASGFPPDETYNEQFF. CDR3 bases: TGTGCTAGTGGTTTCCCTCCAGACGAAACCTACAATGAGCAGTTCTTC.

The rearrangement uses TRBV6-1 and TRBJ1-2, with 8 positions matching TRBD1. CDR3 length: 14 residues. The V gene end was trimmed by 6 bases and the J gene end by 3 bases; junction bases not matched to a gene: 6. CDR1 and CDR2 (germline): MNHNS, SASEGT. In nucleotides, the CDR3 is TGTGCCAGCAGAGTTCAGGGGGCCGACTATGGCTACACCTTC. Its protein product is CASRVQGADYGYTF.

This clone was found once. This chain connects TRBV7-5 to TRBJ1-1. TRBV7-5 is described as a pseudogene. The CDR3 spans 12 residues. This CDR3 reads CVRSLEFVEAFF. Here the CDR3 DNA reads TGTGTCAGAAGCTTAGAGTTTGTTGAAGCTTTCTTT.

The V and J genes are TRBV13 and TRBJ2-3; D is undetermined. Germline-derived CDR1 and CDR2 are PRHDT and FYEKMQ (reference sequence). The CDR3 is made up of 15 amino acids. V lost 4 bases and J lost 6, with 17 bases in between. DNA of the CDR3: TGTGCCAGCAGCTGGAGTCGCTTGCTCTTTGATACGCAGTATTTT. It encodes CASSWSRLLFDTQYF.

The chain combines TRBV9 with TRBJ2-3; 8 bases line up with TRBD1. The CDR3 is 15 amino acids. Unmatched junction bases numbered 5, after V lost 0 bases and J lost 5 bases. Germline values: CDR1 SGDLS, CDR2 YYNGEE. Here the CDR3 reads CASSVDWTGQDTQYF. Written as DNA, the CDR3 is TGTGCCAGCAGCGTAGATTGGACAGGGCAAGATACGCAGTATTTT.

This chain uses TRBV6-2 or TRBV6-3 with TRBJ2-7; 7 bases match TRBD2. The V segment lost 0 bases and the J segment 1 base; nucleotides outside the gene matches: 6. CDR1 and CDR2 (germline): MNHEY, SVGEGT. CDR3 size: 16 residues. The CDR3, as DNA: TGTGCCAGCAGTTACTCGGTATCACTAGCGTCCTACGAGCAGTACTTC. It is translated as CASSYSVSLASYEQYF.

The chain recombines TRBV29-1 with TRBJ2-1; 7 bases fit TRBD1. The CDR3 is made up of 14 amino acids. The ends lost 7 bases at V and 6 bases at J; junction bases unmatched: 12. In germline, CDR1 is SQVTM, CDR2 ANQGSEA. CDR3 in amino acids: CSARQGGSANEQFF. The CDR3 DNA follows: TGCAGCGCTCGACAGGGCGGATCGGCCAATGAGCAGTTCTTC.

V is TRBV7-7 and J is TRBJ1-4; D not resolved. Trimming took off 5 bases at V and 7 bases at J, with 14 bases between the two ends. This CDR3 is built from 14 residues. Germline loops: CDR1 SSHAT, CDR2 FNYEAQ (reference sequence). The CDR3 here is CASSQDRSSEKLFF. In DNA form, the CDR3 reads TGTGCCAGCAGCCAGGACCGGTCTAGTGAAAAACTGTTTTTT.

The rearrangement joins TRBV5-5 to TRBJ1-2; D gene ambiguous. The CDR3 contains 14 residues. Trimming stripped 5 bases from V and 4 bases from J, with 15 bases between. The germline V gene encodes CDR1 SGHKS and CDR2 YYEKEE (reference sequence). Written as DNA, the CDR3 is TGTGCCAGCAGTCCCGCAGCCTCTAGCTATGGCTACACCTTC. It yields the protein CASSPAASSYGYTF.

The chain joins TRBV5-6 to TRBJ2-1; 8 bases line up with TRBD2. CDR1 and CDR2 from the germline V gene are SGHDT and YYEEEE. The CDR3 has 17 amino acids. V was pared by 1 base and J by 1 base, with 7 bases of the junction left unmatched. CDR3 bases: TGTGCCAGCAGCTTGTTCAGCGGGAGCCGTTCCTACAATGAGCAGTTCTTC. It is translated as CASSLFSGSRSYNEQFF.

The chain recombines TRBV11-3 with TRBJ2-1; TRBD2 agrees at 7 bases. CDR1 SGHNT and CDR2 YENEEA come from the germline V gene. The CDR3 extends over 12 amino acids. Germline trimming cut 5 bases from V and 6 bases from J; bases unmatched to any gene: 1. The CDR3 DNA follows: TGTGCCAGCAGCAGGACTAGCAATGAGCAGTTCTTC. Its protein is CASSRTSNEQFF.

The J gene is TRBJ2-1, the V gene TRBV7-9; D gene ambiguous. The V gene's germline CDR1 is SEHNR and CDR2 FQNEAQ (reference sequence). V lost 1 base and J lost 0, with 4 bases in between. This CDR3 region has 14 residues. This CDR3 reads CASSLVPSYNEQFF. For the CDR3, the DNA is TGTGCCAGCAGCTTAGTACCCTCCTACAATGAGCAGTTCTTC.

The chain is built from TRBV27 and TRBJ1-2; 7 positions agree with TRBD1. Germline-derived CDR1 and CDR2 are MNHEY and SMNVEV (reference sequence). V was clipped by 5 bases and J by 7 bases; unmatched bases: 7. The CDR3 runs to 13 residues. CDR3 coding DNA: TGTGCCAGCAGTGTAACAGGGGTGGGTGGCTACACCTTC. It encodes CASSVTGVGGYTF.

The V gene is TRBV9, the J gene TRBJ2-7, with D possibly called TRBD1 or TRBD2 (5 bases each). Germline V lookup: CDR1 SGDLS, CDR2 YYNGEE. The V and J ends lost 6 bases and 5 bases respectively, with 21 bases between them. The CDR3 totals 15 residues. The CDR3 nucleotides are TGTGCCAGCAATCCCACGGGGCGGCATGATCACGAGCAGTACTTC. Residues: CASNPTGRHDHEQYF.

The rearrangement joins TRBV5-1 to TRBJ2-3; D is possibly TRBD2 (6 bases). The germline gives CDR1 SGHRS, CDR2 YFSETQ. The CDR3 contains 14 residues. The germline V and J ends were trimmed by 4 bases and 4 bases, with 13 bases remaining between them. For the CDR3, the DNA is TGCGCCAGCAGCACTGGGGACTCCGCAGATACGCAGTATTTT. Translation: CASSTGDSADTQYF.